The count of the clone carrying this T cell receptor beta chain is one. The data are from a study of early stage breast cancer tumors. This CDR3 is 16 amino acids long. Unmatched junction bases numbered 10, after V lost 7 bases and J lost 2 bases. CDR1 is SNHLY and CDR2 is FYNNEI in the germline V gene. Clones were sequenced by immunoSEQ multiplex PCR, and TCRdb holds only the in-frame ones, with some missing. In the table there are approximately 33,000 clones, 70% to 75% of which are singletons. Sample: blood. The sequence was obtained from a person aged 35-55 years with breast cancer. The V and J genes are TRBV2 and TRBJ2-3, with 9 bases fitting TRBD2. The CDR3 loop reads CASKLAGPPVTDTQYF. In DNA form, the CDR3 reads TGTGCCAGCAAGCTAGCGGGGCCCCCTGTCACAGATACGCAGTATTTT.